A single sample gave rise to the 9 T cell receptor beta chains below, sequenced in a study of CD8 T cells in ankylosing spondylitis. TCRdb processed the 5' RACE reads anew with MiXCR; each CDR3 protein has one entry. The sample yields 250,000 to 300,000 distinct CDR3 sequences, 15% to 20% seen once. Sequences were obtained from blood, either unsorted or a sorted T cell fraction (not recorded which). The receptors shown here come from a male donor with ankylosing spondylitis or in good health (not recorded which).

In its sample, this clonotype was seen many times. The CDR3 region has the DNA TGCGCCAGCAGCCCGCACATGAGGGGAGCCGACTCCTACAATGAGCAGTTCTTC. It encodes CASSPHMRGADSYNEQFF. V and J are TRBV5-1 and TRBJ2-1, with D perhaps given as TRBD1 or TRBD2 (5 bases each). The germline V gene has CDR1 SGHRS and CDR2 YFSETQ. Trimming took off 4 bases at V and 0 bases at J, with 20 bases between the two ends. CDR3 length: 18 amino acids.

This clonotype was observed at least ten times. The CDR3: CASSTRPEPTDTQYF. Written as DNA, the CDR3 is TGTGCCAGCAGTACCCGTCCGGAGCCGACGGATACGCAGTATTTT. The chain combines TRBV4-2 with TRBJ2-3; no firm D call. Per germline, CDR1 LGHNA and CDR2 YNFKEQ. The CDR3 has 15 residues. The V gene lost 6 bases and the J gene lost 6 bases, with 19 bases spanning the gap.

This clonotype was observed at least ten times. CDR3 coding DNA: TGTGCCAGCAGCCAAGAAGGGGCTAGCGAGAACACCGGGGAGCTGTTTTTT. It encodes CASSQEGASENTGELFF. The J gene is TRBJ2-2, the V gene TRBV4-2; D is possibly TRBD2 (6 bases). Trimming cost V 0 bases and J 1 base, with 12 bases left between them. The CDR3 consists of 17 residues. Germline assignment: CDR1 LGHNA and CDR2 YNFKEQ.

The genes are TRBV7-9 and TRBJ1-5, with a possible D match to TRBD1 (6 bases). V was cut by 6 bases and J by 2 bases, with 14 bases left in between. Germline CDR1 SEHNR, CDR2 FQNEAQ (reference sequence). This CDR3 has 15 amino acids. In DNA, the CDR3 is TGTGCCAGCAGTCCACAGGGAGTGGGCAATCAGCCCCAGCATTTT. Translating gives CASSPQGVGNQPQHF.

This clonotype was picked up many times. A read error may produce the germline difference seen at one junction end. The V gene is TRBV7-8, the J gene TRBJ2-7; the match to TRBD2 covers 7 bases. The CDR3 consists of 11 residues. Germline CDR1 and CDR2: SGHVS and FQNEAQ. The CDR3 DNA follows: TGTGCCAGCAGCTTACTAGCGGACCAGCACTTC. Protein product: CASSLLADQHF.

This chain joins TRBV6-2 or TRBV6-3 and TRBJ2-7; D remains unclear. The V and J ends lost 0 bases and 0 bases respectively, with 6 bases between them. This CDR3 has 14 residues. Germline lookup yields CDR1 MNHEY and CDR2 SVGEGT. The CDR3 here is CASSYSFNSYEQYF. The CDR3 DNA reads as TGTGCCAGCAGTTACTCTTTTAACTCCTACGAGCAGTACTTC.

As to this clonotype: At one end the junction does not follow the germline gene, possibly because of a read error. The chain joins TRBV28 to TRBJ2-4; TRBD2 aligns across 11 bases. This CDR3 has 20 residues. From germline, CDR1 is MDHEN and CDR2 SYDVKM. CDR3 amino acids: CASSPTDTSGSSIAKNIQYF. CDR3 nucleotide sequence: TGTGCCAGCAGTCCCACCGACACTAGCGGGAGTTCCATAGCCAAAAACATTCAGTACTTT.

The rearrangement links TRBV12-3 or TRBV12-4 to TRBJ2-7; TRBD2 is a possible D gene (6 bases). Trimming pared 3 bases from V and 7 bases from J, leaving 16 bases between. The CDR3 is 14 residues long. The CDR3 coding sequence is TGTGCCAGCAGTTTGGAGGGACCTCGGGGAGAGCAGTACTTC. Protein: CASSLEGPRGEQYF.

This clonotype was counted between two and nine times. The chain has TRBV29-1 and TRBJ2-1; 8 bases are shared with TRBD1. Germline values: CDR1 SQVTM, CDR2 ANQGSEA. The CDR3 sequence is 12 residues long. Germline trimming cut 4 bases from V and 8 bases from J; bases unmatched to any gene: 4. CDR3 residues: CSVGDRRDEQFF. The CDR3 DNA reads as TGCAGCGTTGGGGACAGGAGAGATGAGCAGTTCTTC.